This T cell receptor (beta chain) was captured in a study of cytomegalovirus exposure and HLA in healthy donors. This CDR3 has 15 amino acids. Germline-derived CDR1 and CDR2 are MNHNS and SASEGT. Trimming removed 1 base from V and 0 bases from J, with 7 bases in between. Assay: immunoSEQ multiplex PCR; the TCRdb copy retains only in-frame clones and omits some. The table records 160,000 or so clones, 85% to 90% of them present only once. The sequencing input was PBMCs. The V gene is TRBV6-1, the J gene TRBJ1-3, with D unclear. The source of this sequence is a man aged 18 to 30 in good health and CMV-seronegative. CDR3 in DNA: TGTGCCAGCAGTGAAGAAGAGGGCTCTGGAAACACCATATATTTT. Residues: CASSEEEGSGNTIYF.